The 32 T cell receptor beta chains presented below share a single source sample, sequenced in a study of cytomegalovirus exposure and HLA in healthy donors. Primers included in the PCR were 60 Vbeta and 13 Jbeta primers. Profiling relied on immunoSEQ multiplex PCR, and the TCRdb table lists in-frame clones only, not all of them. The data contain 130,000 to 150,000 clones, 50% to 75% of them singletons. Sequenced input: PBMCs. All receptors come from a woman aged 30 to 39 in good health and CMV-seropositive.

V usage is TRBV5-1 and J usage is TRBJ1-2; weak D call: TRBD1 (5 bases). Looked up from germline, CDR1 is SGHRS and CDR2 is YFSETQ. V gave up 4 bases and J gave up 6 bases, with 16 bases separating them. The CDR3 extends over 14 amino acids. This chain's CDR3 is CASSRDSNRDGYTF. The CDR3 DNA sequence: TGCGCCAGCAGCAGGGACTCCAACAGAGATGGCTACACCTTC.

The chain carries TRBV5-1 and TRBJ2-1; 7 nucleotides agree with TRBD1. Germline lookup yields CDR1 SGHRS and CDR2 YFSETQ. The CDR3 loop spans 15 amino acids. J lost 9 bases, V lost 1 base, and 10 bases had no gene match. In DNA, the CDR3 is TGCGCCAGCAGCTTGAGAGGGGGCACTGGTAGTGAGCAGTTCTTC. Its protein product is CASSLRGGTGSEQFF.

The V call is TRBV6-4, the J call TRBJ2-1, with TRBD2 matching 8 bases. The length of the CDR3 is 15 residues. The V and J ends lost 0 bases and 5 bases, in that order; junction bases with no gene match: 3. Germline assignment: CDR1 MRHNA and CDR2 SNTAGT. CDR3 protein: CASSDSAGAHNEQFF. CDR3 DNA sequence: TGTGCCAGCAGTGACTCAGCGGGGGCCCACAATGAGCAGTTCTTC.

The chain uses TRBV30 and TRBJ2-2; D gene unclear. Germline CDR1 is GTSNPN and CDR2 is SVGIG (reference sequence). Deletions cut 3 bases from V and 4 bases from J, with 9 bases between. CDR3 length: 13 residues. CDR3 residues: CAWSTPGTGELFF. As DNA, the CDR3 is TGTGCCTGGAGCACTCCCGGCACCGGGGAGCTGTTTTTT.

V and J are TRBV4-1 and TRBJ2-2, with no clear D. The germline V gene has CDR1 MGHRA and CDR2 YSYEKL. With 1 base removed from V and 0 bases from J, the gap between germline ends came to 9 bases. The CDR3 consists of 16 residues. The CDR3 protein is CASSQAGTANTGELFF. The CDR3 DNA is TGCGCCAGCAGCCAAGCAGGTACGGCGAACACCGGGGAGCTGTTTTTT.

The rearrangement joins TRBV5-1 to TRBJ2-7; tentatively, D is TRBD1 (6 bases). The V gene lost 4 bases and the J gene lost 3 bases, with 23 bases spanning the gap. This CDR3 is 17 amino acids long. Germline CDR1 is SGHRS and CDR2 is YFSETQ. CDR3: CASSVANDRDKDYEQYF. The DNA of the CDR3 is TGCGCCAGCAGCGTTGCCAATGACCGGGACAAGGACTACGAGCAGTACTTC.

In this sample, this clone turned up a few times. The J gene is TRBJ2-5, the V gene TRBV4-1; D ambiguous. Germline CDR1 is MGHRA and CDR2 is YSYEKL. V was pared by 6 bases and J by 3 bases, with 17 bases between. The CDR3 has 15 amino acids. The CDR3 loop is CASSRTVHPEETQYF. The CDR3 DNA sequence: TGCGCCAGCAGTCGTACAGTACATCCCGAAGAGACCCAGTACTTC.

The V gene is TRBV6-6, the J gene TRBJ1-2; D unclear. Germline assignment: CDR1 MNHNY and CDR2 SVGAGI (reference sequence). The V gene lost 5 bases and the J gene lost 4 bases, with 20 bases spanning the gap. This CDR3 comprises 16 residues. CDR3 in amino acids: CASSKGGGRPVYGYTF. The CDR3 DNA reads TGTGCCAGCAGTAAGGGAGGAGGGCGCCCGGTCTATGGCTACACCTTC.

This chain connects TRBV5-1 to TRBJ2-5; possibly TRBD2 for D (5 bases). The CDR3 spans 15 residues. Trimming took 0 bases from V and 5 from J, leaving 14 bases between them. In germline, CDR1 is SGHRS, CDR2 YFSETQ. Here the CDR3 reads CASSLGANRGETQYF. The CDR3 region has the DNA TGCGCCAGCAGCTTGGGGGCGAATCGAGGGGAGACCCAGTACTTC.

DNA of the CDR3: TGCGCCAGCAGGGGGGGCACTGAAGCTTTCTTT. Amino acids: CASRGGTEAFF. This sequence joins TRBV5-1 and TRBJ1-1; the D gene is possibly TRBD1 (5 bases). The V end was cut by 5 bases, the J end by 4 bases, with 6 bases between. The CDR3 contains 11 residues. CDR1 SGHRS and CDR2 YFSETQ come from the germline V gene. Looking up the rest from reference TRBV5-1 and TRBJ1-1 gives the full variable domain: KAGVTQTPRYLIKTRGQQVTLSCSPISGHRSVSWYQQTPGQGLQFLFEYFSETQRNKGNFPGRFSGRQFSNSRSEMNVSTLELGDSALYLCASRGGTEAFFGQGTRLTVV.

CDR3 in amino acids: CASRVRLSGGTSNTGELFF. In DNA, the CDR3 is TGTGCCAGCCGCGTACGTCTTAGCGGGGGGACGTCGAACACCGGGGAGCTGTTTTTT. The rearrangement links TRBV2 to TRBJ2-2; 10 nucleotides line up with TRBD2. From germline, CDR1 is SNHLY and CDR2 FYNNEI. The length of the CDR3 is 19 residues. The V and J ends lost 8 bases and 0 bases, in that order; junction bases with no gene match: 15.

The chain carries TRBV30 and TRBJ2-3; D is possibly TRBD2 (6 bases). Germline V gene data show CDR1 as GTSNPN and CDR2 as SVGIG (reference sequence). The CDR3 spans 16 residues. Deletions cut 0 bases from V and 1 base from J, with 14 bases between. The CDR3 loop is CAWSVMRDWGTDTQYF. The CDR3, as DNA: TGTGCCTGGAGTGTCATGAGGGACTGGGGCACAGATACGCAGTATTTT.

The chain carries TRBV7-9 and TRBJ2-7, with TRBD2 identical over 7 bases. With 5 bases clipped from V and 1 base from J, the junction kept 8 bases outside the gene matches. Per the germline V gene, CDR1 is SEHNR and CDR2 is FQNEAQ (reference sequence). There are 15 residues in the CDR3. CDR3 protein: CASSPPLAASYEQYF. In DNA, the CDR3 is TGTGCCAGCAGCCCCCCCCTAGCGGCGTCCTACGAGCAGTACTTC.

This clone has a single count. V gene TRBV11-2 combines with J gene TRBJ2-2; TRBD1 agrees at 9 bases. V lost 5 bases to trimming and J lost 5 bases; unmatched junction nucleotides: 15. The CDR3 has 18 residues. Germline CDR1 and CDR2: SGHAT and FQNNGV. CDR3 region: CASSEGQGTYVRTGELFF. CDR3 DNA: TGTGCCAGCAGCGAAGGACAGGGGACGTACGTTAGGACCGGGGAGCTGTTTTTT.

The CDR3 DNA reads TGCAGCGTTGAAGCGGGACAGGGGGCGTACGAGCAGTACTTC. It yields the protein CSVEAGQGAYEQYF. The chain couples TRBV29-1 to TRBJ2-7, with 12 bases identical to TRBD1. The CDR3 has 14 residues. V lost 1 base, J lost 4 bases, and 2 bases stayed unmatched. Per germline, CDR1 SQVTM and CDR2 ANQGSEA.

The table lists this clone with a few counts. The rearrangement joins TRBV4-2 to TRBJ2-3; D remains ambiguous. The germline gives CDR1 LGHNA, CDR2 YNFKEQ. V was pared by 4 bases and J by 5 bases, with 10 bases between. The CDR3 runs 13 residues. The CDR3 reads CASSPGVGDTQYF. The CDR3 region has the DNA TGTGCCAGCAGCCCAGGTGTGGGAGATACGCAGTATTTT.

The chain joins TRBV6-6 to TRBJ2-1, with a tentative D call TRBD2 (5 bases). The V and J ends lost 8 bases and 0 bases respectively, with 11 bases between them. Looked up from germline, CDR1 is MNHNY and CDR2 is SVGAGI (reference sequence). This CDR3 region has 14 residues. CDR3 in amino acids: CASQPGNSYNEQFF. The CDR3, as DNA: TGTGCCAGCCAACCCGGGAACTCCTACAATGAGCAGTTCTTC.

V usage is TRBV29-1 and J usage is TRBJ2-3; 7 bases match TRBD2. Looked up from germline, CDR1 is SQVTM and CDR2 is ANQGSEA. Trimming cost V 0 bases and J 4 bases; bases outside gene matches: 7. This CDR3 has 15 amino acids. The CDR3 sequence: CSVEEGGRAPDTQYF. DNA for the CDR3: TGCAGCGTTGAAGAGGGGGGGAGGGCCCCAGATACGCAGTATTTT.

For the CDR3, the DNA is TGTGCCAGCGGGCAGGGTACCATAAACTCTGGGGCCAACGTCCTGACTTTC. Amino acids: CASGQGTINSGANVLTF. This rearrangement joins TRBV9 to TRBJ2-6; TRBD1 might be the D (5 bases). V lost 7 bases and J 0 bases, leaving 17 bases between the germline ends. Germline values: CDR1 SGDLS, CDR2 YYNGEE. This CDR3 is built from 17 residues.

The chain recombines TRBV10-3 with TRBJ2-3; no clear D gene. CDR1 and CDR2 from the germline V gene are ENHRY and SYGVKD. V shed 6 bases and J shed 0 bases, with 16 bases lying between them. The CDR3 is made up of 16 amino acids. CDR3 DNA sequence: TGTGCCATCAGCCGAAGTAGTGATCCTAGCACAGATACGCAGTATTTT. This gives the protein CAISRSSDPSTDTQYF.

The J gene is TRBJ1-3, the V gene TRBV9; weak D call: TRBD1 (5 bases). Germline V CDR1 and CDR2: SGDLS, YYNGEE. Trimming took off 5 bases at V and 0 bases at J, with 9 bases between the two ends. The CDR3 loop spans 14 amino acids. The CDR3 sequence: CASRDGGSGNTIYF. The CDR3 DNA reads as TGTGCCAGCAGAGACGGGGGCTCTGGAAACACCATATATTTT.

V is TRBV5-4 and J is TRBJ2-7; D not resolved. The CDR3 length is 13 residues. Germline V gene sequence: CDR1 SGHNT, CDR2 YYREEE (reference sequence). V was shortened by 0 bases and J by 3 bases, with 7 bases between the two germline ends. The CDR3 spells CASSLDSIYEQYF. The CDR3 DNA reads TGTGCCAGCAGCTTGGACAGTATCTACGAGCAGTACTTC. Combining the CDR3 with reference TRBV5-4 and TRBJ2-7 gives the whole variable domain ETGVTQSPTHLIKTRGQQVTLRCSSQSGHNTVSWYQQALGQGPQFIFQYYREEENGRGNFPPRFSGLQFPNYSSELNVNALELDDSALYLCASSLDSIYEQYFGPGTRLTVT.

This chain joins TRBV7-2 and TRBJ2-1; 10 nucleotides agree with TRBD2. Germline CDR1 is SGHTA and CDR2 is FQGNSA. CDR3 size: 17 residues. The V gene end was trimmed by 3 bases and the J gene end by 7 bases; junction bases not matched to a gene: 12. The CDR3 DNA sequence: TGTGCCAGCAGCTTCCATCCCGGGGCTAGCGGGGGAAATGAGCAGTTCTTC. The encoded protein is CASSFHPGASGGNEQFF.

This clone has only a few counts. The chain couples TRBV5-1 to TRBJ2-1, with 7 bases identical to TRBD1. CDR1 and CDR2 from the germline V gene are SGHRS and YFSETQ. Losses at the gene ends were 0 bases for V and 5 bases for J; bases not matched to a gene: 5. This CDR3 comprises 15 residues. The CDR3 protein is CASSLELTGNNEQFF. CDR3 bases: TGCGCCAGCAGCTTGGAACTGACAGGGAACAATGAGCAGTTCTTC.

This chain joins TRBV5-4 and TRBJ1-1; no definite D call. The V end lost 3 bases, the J end lost 2 bases, and 5 bases lay between the germline ends. The germline gives CDR1 SGHNT, CDR2 YYREEE (reference sequence). The CDR3 runs to 12 residues. As DNA, the CDR3 is TGTGCCAGCAGCTCCCCTAACACTGAAGCTTTCTTT. Translation: CASSSPNTEAFF.

The J gene is TRBJ1-1, the V gene TRBV6-1; D is unclear. V lost 7 bases, J lost 5 bases, and 11 bases lay in between. This CDR3 comprises 12 residues. Per the germline V gene, CDR1 is MNHNS and CDR2 is SASEGT. CDR3 in DNA: TGTGCCAGCAACCCTCGGTGGACTGAAGCTTTCTTT. This translates into CASNPRWTEAFF.

The chain has TRBV7-3 and TRBJ1-2; TRBD1 matches at 12 bases. J was trimmed by 8 bases and V by 5 bases; bases with no gene match: 18. The germline gives CDR1 SGHTA, CDR2 FQGTGA. The CDR3 is made up of 18 amino acids. The CDR3 reads CASSPLSVPGQGARGYTF. The CDR3 DNA follows: TGTGCCAGCAGCCCACTCTCTGTCCCGGGACAGGGGGCGCGCGGCTACACCTTC.

V and J are TRBV6-5 and TRBJ1-2; tentative D call: TRBD1 (6 bases). This CDR3 contains 13 residues. Trimming left V 0 bases short and J 6 bases short, with 8 bases between. Germline V gene lookup returns CDR1 MNHEY and CDR2 SVGAGI. CDR3 loop: CASSYSSGDGYTF. The CDR3 DNA is TGTGCCAGCAGTTACTCGTCAGGGGATGGCTACACCTTC.

The CDR3 sequence is CASSLRGYEQYF. The CDR3 nucleotides read TGTGCCAGCAGTTTAAGGGGCTACGAGCAGTACTTC. The genes are TRBV6-5 and TRBJ2-7; D may be TRBD1 (5 bases). Germline-derived CDR1 and CDR2 are MNHEY and SVGAGI. V lost 4 bases to trimming and J lost 3 bases, with 7 bases between them. The CDR3 loop spans 12 amino acids.

This sequence joins TRBV6-6 and TRBJ2-5, with TRBD2 as a possible D gene (5 bases). V was trimmed by 4 bases and J by 11 bases, leaving 14 bases between them. The CDR3 loop spans 12 amino acids. In germline, CDR1 is MNHNY, CDR2 SVGAGI (reference sequence). DNA of the CDR3: TGTGCCAGCAGTTCTCAGGACTCTCAACAGTACTTC. This sequence encodes CASSSQDSQQYF.

The V call is TRBV5-1, the J call TRBJ2-5; perhaps TRBD2 as D (6 bases). There are 14 residues in the CDR3. Germline loops: CDR1 SGHRS, CDR2 YFSETQ. V was shortened by 0 bases and J by 5 bases, with 11 bases between the two germline ends. CDR3 amino acids: CASSLGGGFETQYF. For the CDR3, the DNA is TGCGCCAGCAGCTTGGGGGGAGGTTTCGAGACCCAGTACTTC.

J is TRBJ1-1 and V is TRBV5-1, with a weak D call TRBD1 (5 bases). Germline CDR1 SGHRS, CDR2 YFSETQ. With 5 bases removed from V and 4 bases from J, the gap between germline ends came to 12 bases. The CDR3 covers 13 residues. The DNA of the CDR3 is TGCGCCAGCAGGGCAGGGCAGGGCACTGAAGCTTTCTTT. Protein sequence: CASRAGQGTEAFF.